The sequence of this T cell receptor (beta chain) was determined in a study of cytomegalovirus exposure and HLA in healthy donors. This CDR3 comprises 14 residues. The V segment lost 8 bases and the J segment 5 bases; nucleotides outside the gene matches: 12. CDR1 SGHRS and CDR2 YFSETQ come from the germline V gene. Concerning this clone itself: Its antigen is unidentified.

PCR involved 60 Vbeta and 13 Jbeta primers. The data were produced by immunoSEQ multiplex PCR, yet TCRdb's version contains in-frame clones alone and is incomplete. The sample includes about 88,000 clones, around 90% seen only once; the top ten take about 2.5%. Findings and limits, study-wide: Reportedly, diagnosis of cytomegalovirus status by the classifier showed high specificity and sensitivity. Rare TCR sequences dominated, though some public TCRs recurred in many donors. Per a later analysis, HLA-associated TCR beta chains showed more clonal expansion than other, equally common TCR beta chains. Later analysis placed DRB1 highest and HLA-C lowest in TCR association rates, which differed by HLA locus.

The sequencing sample was made of PBMCs. The V and J genes are TRBV5-1 and TRBJ2-5, with 7 bases aligning to TRBD1. This clonotype was sampled from a man between 18 and 35 years old in good health and CMV-seronegative. The CDR3 here is CASHYRGREETQYF. CDR3 in DNA: TGCGCCAGTCATTACAGGGGAAGAGAGGAGACCCAGTACTTC. The variable domain in full, with the rest retrieved from reference TRBV5-1 and TRBJ2-5, is KAGVTQTPRYLIKTRGQQVTLSCSPISGHRSVSWYQQTPGQGLQFLFEYFSETQRNKGNFPGRFSGRQFSNSRSEMNVSTLELGDSALYLCASHYRGREETQYFGPGTRLLVL.